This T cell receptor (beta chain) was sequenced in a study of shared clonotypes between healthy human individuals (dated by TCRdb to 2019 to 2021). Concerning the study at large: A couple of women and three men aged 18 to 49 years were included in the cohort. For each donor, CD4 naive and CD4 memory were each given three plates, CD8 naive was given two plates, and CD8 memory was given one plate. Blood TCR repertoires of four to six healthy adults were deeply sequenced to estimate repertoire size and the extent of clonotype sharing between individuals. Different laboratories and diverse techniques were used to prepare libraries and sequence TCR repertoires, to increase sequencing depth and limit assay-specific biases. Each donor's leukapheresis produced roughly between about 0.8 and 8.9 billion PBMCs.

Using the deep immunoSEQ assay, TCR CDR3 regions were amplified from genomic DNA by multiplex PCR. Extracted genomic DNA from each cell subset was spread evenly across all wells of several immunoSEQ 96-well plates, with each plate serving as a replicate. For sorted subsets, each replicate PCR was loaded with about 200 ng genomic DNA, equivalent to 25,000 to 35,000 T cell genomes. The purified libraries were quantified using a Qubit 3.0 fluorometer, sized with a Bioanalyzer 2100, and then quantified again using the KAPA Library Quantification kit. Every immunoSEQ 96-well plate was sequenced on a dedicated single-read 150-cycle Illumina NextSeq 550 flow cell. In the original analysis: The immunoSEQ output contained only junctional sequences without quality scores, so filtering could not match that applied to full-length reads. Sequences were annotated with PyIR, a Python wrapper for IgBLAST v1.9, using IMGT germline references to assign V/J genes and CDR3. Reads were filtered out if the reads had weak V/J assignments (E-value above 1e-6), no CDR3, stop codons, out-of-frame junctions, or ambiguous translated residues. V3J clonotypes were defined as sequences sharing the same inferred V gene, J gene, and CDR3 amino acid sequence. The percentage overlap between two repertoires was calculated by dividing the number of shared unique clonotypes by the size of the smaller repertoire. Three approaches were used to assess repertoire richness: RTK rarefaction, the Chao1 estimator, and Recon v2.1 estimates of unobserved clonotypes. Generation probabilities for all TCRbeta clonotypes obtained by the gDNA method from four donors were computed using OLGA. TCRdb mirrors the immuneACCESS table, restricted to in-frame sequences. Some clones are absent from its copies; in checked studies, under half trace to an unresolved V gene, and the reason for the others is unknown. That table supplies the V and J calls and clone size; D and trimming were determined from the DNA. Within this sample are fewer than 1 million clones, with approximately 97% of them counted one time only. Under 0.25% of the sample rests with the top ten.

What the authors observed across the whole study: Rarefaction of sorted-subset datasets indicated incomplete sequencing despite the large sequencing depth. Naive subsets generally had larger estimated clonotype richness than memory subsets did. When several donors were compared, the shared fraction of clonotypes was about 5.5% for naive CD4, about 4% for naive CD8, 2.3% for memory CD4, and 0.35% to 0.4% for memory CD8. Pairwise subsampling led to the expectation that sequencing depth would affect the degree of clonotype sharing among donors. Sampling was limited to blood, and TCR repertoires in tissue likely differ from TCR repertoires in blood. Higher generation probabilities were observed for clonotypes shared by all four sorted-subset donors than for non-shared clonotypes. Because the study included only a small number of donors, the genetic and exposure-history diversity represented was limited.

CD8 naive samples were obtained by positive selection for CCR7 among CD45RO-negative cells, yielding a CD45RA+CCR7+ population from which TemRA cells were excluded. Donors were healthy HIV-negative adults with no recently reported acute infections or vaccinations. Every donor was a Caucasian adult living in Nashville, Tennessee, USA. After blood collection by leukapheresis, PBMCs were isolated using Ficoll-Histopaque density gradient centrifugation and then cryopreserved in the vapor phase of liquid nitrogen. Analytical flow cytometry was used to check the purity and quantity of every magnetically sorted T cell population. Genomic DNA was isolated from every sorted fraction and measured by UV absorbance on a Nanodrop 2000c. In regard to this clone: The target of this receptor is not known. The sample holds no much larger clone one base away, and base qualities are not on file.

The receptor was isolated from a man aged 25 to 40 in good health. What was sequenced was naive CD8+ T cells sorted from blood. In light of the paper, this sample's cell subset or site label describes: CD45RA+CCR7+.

The DNA is TGTGCCAGCTTGGGACAGGGCTACGAGCAGTACTTC. This encodes CASLGQGYEQYF. The V and J genes are TRBV6-5 and TRBJ2-7, with 9 bases aligning to TRBD1. Trimming leaves V shorter by 8 bases and J shorter by 3 bases, with the junction holding 2 bases beyond the gene matches. CDR1 MNHEY and CDR2 SVGAGI were looked up in the germline V gene. The CDR3 numbers 12 residues from cysteine through phenylalanine. The retained sequence is limited to the CDR3, 36 bases, with the frame set at the first base.